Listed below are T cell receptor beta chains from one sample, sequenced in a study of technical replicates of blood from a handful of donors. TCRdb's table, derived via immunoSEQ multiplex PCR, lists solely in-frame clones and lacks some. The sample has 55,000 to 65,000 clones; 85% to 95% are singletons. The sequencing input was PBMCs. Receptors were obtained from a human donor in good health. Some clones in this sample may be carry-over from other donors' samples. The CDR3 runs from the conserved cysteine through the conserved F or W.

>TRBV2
CASTAGVSNQPQHF
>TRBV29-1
CGFLGSGMDSETQYF
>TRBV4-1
CASSQVPGMGEKLFF
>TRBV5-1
CASSSETERSRKQYF
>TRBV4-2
CASSPAAGVNNEQFF
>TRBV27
CASRTRGSGANVLTF
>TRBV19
CASSIRAGGPDTGELFF
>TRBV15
CATSGTETEKLFF
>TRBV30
CAWTRDRANYGYTF
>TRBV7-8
CASSFRTGKTGSRTYEQYF
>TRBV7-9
CASSSEAGGEQYF
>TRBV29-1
CSVGDSRLEQYF
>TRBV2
CASSETPGGNSPLHF
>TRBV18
CASSWGPKGDSPLHF
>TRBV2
CATYPHRQGARGYTF
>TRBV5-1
CASSSTTYEQYF
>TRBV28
CASSTHRSYYGYTF
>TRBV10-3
CAIMGQGTATGELFF
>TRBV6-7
CASSNKLRGLHF
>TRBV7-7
CASSPDRGAHEQYF
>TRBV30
CAWSVLGLTAIEAFF
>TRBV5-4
CASSTGLANYEQYF
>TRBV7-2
CASSSFQGAGQPQHF
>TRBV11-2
CASSHFTPSGGRGDEQFF
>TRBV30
CAWSFYRDSSYEQYF
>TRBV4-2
CASSQGTSGEYNEQFF
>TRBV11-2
CASSLAGGYARPEQYF
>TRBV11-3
CASSLGSTSGTQETQYF